The 9 T cell receptor beta chains reported below all come from one sample, sequenced in a study of Ad26.COV2.S vaccination and SARS-CoV-2 variants. The table came from immunoSEQ multiplex PCR; TCRdb's copy has only in-frame clones and leaves some out. Of about 440,000 clones in the sample, 90% are singletons; the top ten hold around 4.2%. The treatment is: around 19 received Ad26.COV2.S at low or high dose, single or two shots; five or six received placebo; per-sample allocation not given. After the first vaccine or placebo injection, samples were drawn on day 63. The material sequenced was peripheral blood, taken in a trial of Ad26.COV2.S vaccine versus placebo. Receptor source: a person between 18 and 65 years old who received the Ad26.COV2.S COVID-19 vaccine or a placebo.

The chain couples TRBV12-1 to TRBJ2-4; the listed D gene, TRBD2, was not tested against the DNA. TRBV12-1 is designated a pseudogene. The CDR3 is 15 residues long. CDR3 in amino acids: CASSFNGREGNIQYF. CDR3 DNA sequence: TGTGCCAGCAGCTTTAACGGGAGGGAGGGAAACATTCAGTACTTC.

With respect to this clone: Additional DNA sequences in this sample encode the identical CDR3. The chain recombines TRBV6-1 with TRBJ1-3; D remains unclear. The V gene's germline CDR1 is MNHNS and CDR2 SASEGT. This CDR3 has 14 residues. Trimming removed 3 bases at V and 1 base at J, with 7 bases between. The CDR3 reads CASSDGNSGNTIYF. In DNA, the CDR3 is TGTGCCAGCAGTGACGGGAATTCTGGAAACACCATATATTTT.

The V gene is TRBV27, the J gene TRBJ1-1; the match to TRBD1 covers 7 bases. The germline V gene encodes CDR1 MNHEY and CDR2 SMNVEV (reference sequence). This CDR3 is 14 amino acids long. The junction had 10 bases not matched to a gene; V was cut back by 5 bases and J by 7 bases. The DNA of the CDR3 is TGTGCCAGCAGTCTCCAATACAGGGGCCGTGAAGCTTTCTTT. Protein: CASSLQYRGREAFF.

The J gene is TRBJ2-7, the V gene TRBV28; 9 bases agree with TRBD1. The CDR3 loop spans 14 amino acids. V was clipped by 6 bases and J by 3 bases; unmatched bases: 6. Per germline, CDR1 MDHEN and CDR2 SYDVKM. The DNA for the CDR3 is TGTGCCAGCAGGCTACAGGGGGCGTTCTACGAGCAGTACTTC. Its protein product is CASRLQGAFYEQYF.

The chain recombines TRBV28 with TRBJ2-7; D unclear. The CDR3 consists of 12 residues. The V end lost 5 bases, the J end lost 2 bases, and 7 bases lay between the germline ends. Germline lookup yields CDR1 MDHEN and CDR2 SYDVKM. CDR3 bases: TGTGCCAGCAGTCCCCCAGCCTACGAGCAGTACTTC. Protein sequence: CASSPPAYEQYF. Together with reference TRBV28 and TRBJ2-7, the CDR3 gives the full variable domain: DVKVTQSSRYLVKRTGEKVFLECVQDMDHENMFWYRQDPGLGLRLIYFSYDVKMKEKGDIPEGYSVSREKKERFSLILESASTNQTSMYLCASSPPAYEQYFGPGTRLTVT.

The chain has TRBV7-9 and TRBJ2-3; D perhaps matches TRBD1 (5 bases). Trimming stripped 5 bases from V and 0 bases from J, with 12 bases between. Per the germline V gene, CDR1 is SEHNR and CDR2 is FQNEAQ (reference sequence). This CDR3 is built from 15 residues. The CDR3 nucleotides read TGTGCCAGCAGCCGGACGACAGCCAGCACAGATACGCAGTATTTT. Residues: CASSRTTASTDTQYF.

This clone was observed a single time. The chain has TRBV7-9 and TRBJ2-3; 7 bases agree with TRBD1. Unmatched junction bases numbered 18, after V lost 1 base and J lost 5 bases. The CDR3 has 19 amino acids. Germline-derived CDR1 and CDR2 are SEHNR and FQNEAQ (reference sequence). CDR3 residues: CASSLGGVRVGTAKDTQYF. In DNA form, the CDR3 reads TGTGCCAGCAGCTTAGGTGGGGTTAGGGTCGGGACAGCGAAAGATACGCAGTATTTT.

V is TRBV27 and J is TRBJ2-7; 8 bases are shared with TRBD2. Germline CDR1 is MNHEY and CDR2 is SMNVEV (reference sequence). V lost 0 bases, J lost 7 bases, and 11 bases stayed unmatched. The CDR3 loop spans 16 amino acids. The chain's CDR3 is CASSLSPLRGVGEQYF. In DNA, the CDR3 is TGTGCCAGCAGTTTATCCCCATTGCGGGGGGTCGGGGAGCAGTACTTC.

The V call is TRBV7-9, the J call TRBJ2-2; D remains ambiguous. This CDR3 has 13 amino acids. Germline assignment: CDR1 SEHNR and CDR2 FQNEAQ (reference sequence). V lost 8 bases to trimming and J lost 3 bases, with 10 bases between them. The CDR3: CASPGPYTGELFF. Written as DNA, the CDR3 is TGTGCCAGCCCCGGACCATACACCGGGGAGCTGTTTTTT.